One and the same sample provided the 27 T cell receptor beta chains below, sequenced in a study of cytomegalovirus exposure and HLA in healthy donors. Using immunoSEQ multiplex PCR, the repertoire was profiled, and TCRdb retains in-frame clones only, with some absent. The data show 120,000 or so clones, about nine tenths seen once. Sequencing was performed on PBMCs. The source is a woman aged 18-30 years in good health and CMV-seronegative.

The chain couples TRBV7-9 to TRBJ2-3, with TRBD2 as a possible D gene (6 bases). Trimming cost V 1 base and J 4 bases, with 12 bases left between them. From germline, CDR1 is SEHNR and CDR2 FQNEAQ (reference sequence). The CDR3 runs to 15 residues. CDR3 loop: CASSLGGVSPDTQYF. The CDR3, as DNA: TGTGCCAGCAGCTTAGGGGGGGTCTCCCCAGATACGCAGTATTTT.

This clone came up once. The rearrangement joins TRBV7-9 to TRBJ2-7, with a tentative D call TRBD2 (6 bases). Trimming took 5 bases from V and 2 from J, leaving 13 bases between them. Germline loops: CDR1 SEHNR, CDR2 FQNEAQ (reference sequence). This CDR3 region has 14 residues. In DNA, the CDR3 is TGTGCCAGCAGCCCTCGGGACTCTACCTACGAGCAGTACTTC. The encoded protein is CASSPRDSTYEQYF.

The V and J genes are TRBV6-1 and TRBJ1-1, with 9 bases fitting TRBD1. With V trimmed by 6 bases and J by 4 bases, 9 bases remained unmatched. CDR1 is MNHNS and CDR2 is SASEGT in the germline V gene. The length of the CDR3 is 15 residues. CDR3 bases: TGTGCCAGCAGCAAACCGACAGGGGGAAGCACTGAAGCTTTCTTT. It encodes CASSKPTGGSTEAFF.

This chain joins TRBV5-1 and TRBJ2-7; D gene unclear. The ends were cut back, 1 base at V and 0 bases at J, with 5 bases in the middle. The CDR3 contains 13 residues. Germline-derived CDR1 and CDR2 are SGHRS and YFSETQ. The CDR3 nucleotides are TGCGCCAGCAGCTTGTCGAGCTCCTACGAGCAGTACTTC. This encodes CASSLSSSYEQYF.

As concerns this clone: One junction end disagrees with the germline gene, perhaps due to a read error. The chain recombines TRBV7-7 with TRBJ2-7; D is possibly TRBD2 (5 bases). The germline CDR1 and CDR2 sequences are SSHAT and FNYEAQ (reference sequence). The CDR3 is made up of 15 amino acids. This chain's CDR3 is CASSPGKGDTYEQYF. The DNA of the CDR3 is TGTGCTAGCAGCCCGGGCAAGGGAGACACCTACGAGCAGTACTTC.

This clone was observed once. The chain uses TRBV5-1 and TRBJ2-3, with 8 bases that match TRBD1. Germline loops: CDR1 SGHRS, CDR2 YFSETQ. V lost 4 bases, J lost 4 bases, and 2 bases stayed unmatched. This CDR3 region has 13 residues. CDR3 sequence (DNA): TGCGCCAGCAGCGGACAGGGTGCAGATACGCAGTATTTT. It yields the protein CASSGQGADTQYF.

The gene calls are TRBV7-3 and TRBJ2-3, with D unresolved. This CDR3 region has 12 residues. Germline CDR1 reads SGHTA; CDR2 reads FQGTGA. V lost 2 bases, J lost 5 bases, and 5 bases lay in between. The CDR3 protein is CASSLGRDTQYF. Written as DNA, the CDR3 is TGTGCCAGCAGCTTAGGCAGAGATACGCAGTATTTT.

V and J are TRBV7-9 and TRBJ2-5, with TRBD2 as a possible D gene (6 bases). Trimming took 5 bases from V and 0 from J, leaving 13 bases between them. Germline loops: CDR1 SEHNR, CDR2 FQNEAQ (reference sequence). There are 15 residues in the CDR3. CDR3 loop: CASSRGVADQETQYF. The DNA of the CDR3 is TGTGCCAGCAGCCGAGGGGTAGCGGACCAAGAGACCCAGTACTTC. Complete variable domain (other parts from reference TRBV7-9 and TRBJ2-5): DTGVSQNPRHKITKRGQNVTFRCDPISEHNRLYWYRQTLGQGPEFLTYFQNEAQLEKSRLLSDRFSAERPKGSFSTLEIQRTEQGDSAMYLCASSRGVADQETQYFGPGTRLLVL.

Comments on this clone: Distinct nucleotide sequences in the sample also encode this CDR3. V usage is TRBV30 and J usage is TRBJ1-1; TRBD1 matches 7 bases. Germline V CDR1 and CDR2: GTSNPN, SVGIG (reference sequence). This CDR3 region has 15 residues. J lost 1 base, V lost 0 bases, and 5 bases had no gene match. In DNA form, the CDR3 reads TGTGCCTGGAGTGTACAGGGGTGGGGGAACACTGAAGCTTTCTTT. It encodes CAWSVQGWGNTEAFF.

This clone came up a few times. The chain has TRBV28 and TRBJ1-5; 9 bases are a match to TRBD1. Unmatched junction bases numbered 3, after V lost 5 bases and J lost 4 bases. The CDR3 extends over 14 amino acids. CDR1 MDHEN and CDR2 SYDVKM come from the germline V gene. The DNA of the CDR3 is TGTGCCAGCAGTGAGGGGACAGGGAATCAGCCCCAGCATTTT. It translates to CASSEGTGNQPQHF.

V and J are TRBV16 and TRBJ1-2; no clear D gene. Germline V CDR1 and CDR2: KGHSY, FQNENV. The V end lost 3 bases, the J end lost 8 bases, and 16 bases lay between the germline ends. This CDR3 contains 14 residues. This CDR3 reads CASSHGGPQGGYTF. In nucleotides, the CDR3 is TGTGCCAGCAGCCATGGCGGCCCGCAAGGCGGCTACACCTTC.

The J gene is TRBJ1-2, the V gene TRBV6-5; D possibly corresponds to TRBD1 (5 bases). The CDR3 consists of 13 residues. Germline CDR1 reads MNHEY; CDR2 reads SVGAGI. The V and J ends lost 3 bases and 5 bases respectively, with 10 bases between them. CDR3 amino acids: CASSYSGVYGYTF. DNA of the CDR3: TGTGCCAGCAGTTATTCGGGGGTATATGGCTACACCTTC.

This sequence joins TRBV11-2 and TRBJ1-1; D remains unclear. This CDR3 region has 16 residues. Germline CDR1 is SGHAT and CDR2 is FQNNGV. With 7 bases removed from V and 0 bases from J, the gap between germline ends came to 18 bases. The CDR3 spells CASTNQAWRVNTEAFF. As DNA, the CDR3 is TGTGCCAGCACCAATCAGGCATGGAGGGTGAACACTGAAGCTTTCTTT.

This chain uses TRBV7-9 with TRBJ2-3; D remains ambiguous. Trimming pared 4 bases from V and 8 bases from J, leaving 13 bases between. The germline V gene has CDR1 SEHNR and CDR2 FQNEAQ (reference sequence). The CDR3 consists of 13 residues. CDR3: CASSSSSVGTQYF. The DNA for the CDR3 is TGTGCCAGCAGCTCGTCCAGTGTTGGTACGCAGTATTTT.

The chain links TRBV7-2 to TRBJ1-5; TRBD1 might be the D (6 bases). This CDR3 has 14 amino acids. Germline CDR1 and CDR2: SGHTA and FQGNSA. Trimming pared 0 bases from V and 9 bases from J, leaving 12 bases between. The CDR3 region has the DNA TGTGCCAGCAGCTTAGCTAAGGGGGGGTGGCCCCAGCATTTT. It encodes CASSLAKGGWPQHF.

The chain recombines TRBV10-3 with TRBJ2-1; 11 nucleotides match TRBD2. J was trimmed by 5 bases and V by 11 bases; bases with no gene match: 2. Germline V gene data show CDR1 as ENHRY and CDR2 as SYGVKD. The CDR3 loop spans 12 amino acids. The CDR3 loop is CAAGLADNEQFF. DNA for the CDR3: TGTGCCGCGGGACTAGCGGACAATGAGCAGTTCTTC.

In its sample, this clone was seen once. The chain is built from TRBV2 and TRBJ1-1; the match to TRBD1 covers 8 bases. V shed 11 bases, J shed 4 bases, and the junction held 15 bases outside the gene matches. This CDR3 spans 15 amino acids. Germline V gene data show CDR1 as SNHLY and CDR2 as FYNNEI. The CDR3 here is CAVQGQGASVTEAFF. The DNA for the CDR3 is TGTGCCGTACAAGGGCAGGGGGCTTCAGTCACTGAAGCTTTCTTT.

The chain links TRBV9 to TRBJ2-5; 8 nucleotides line up with TRBD1. The CDR3 loop spans 14 amino acids. With V trimmed by 3 bases and J by 6 bases, 7 bases remained unmatched. CDR1 and CDR2 from the germline V gene are SGDLS and YYNGEE. The CDR3 loop is CASSAGQGLKTQYF. The DNA for the CDR3 is TGTGCCAGCAGCGCCGGACAGGGTTTGAAGACCCAGTACTTC.

This chain uses TRBV27 with TRBJ2-3; D ambiguous. Germline CDR1 and CDR2: MNHEY and SMNVEV (reference sequence). The CDR3 is 12 residues long. V lost 1 base and J lost 5, with 4 bases in between. The CDR3 nucleotides read TGTGCCAGCAGTTTATATCAAGATACGCAGTATTTT. It encodes CASSLYQDTQYF.

The rearrangement uses TRBV28 and TRBJ2-3, with D possibly TRBD1 on 5 matching bases. Trimming removed 5 bases at V and 2 bases at J, with 8 bases between. The CDR3 runs to 13 residues. Germline-derived CDR1 and CDR2 are MDHEN and SYDVKM. The CDR3 DNA reads as TGTGCCAGCAGTACCAGGGCCACAGATACGCAGTATTTT. Encoded protein: CASSTRATDTQYF. Full variable domain (missing parts from reference TRBV28 and TRBJ2-3): DVKVTQSSRYLVKRTGEKVFLECVQDMDHENMFWYRQDPGLGLRLIYFSYDVKMKEKGDIPEGYSVSREKKERFSLILESASTNQTSMYLCASSTRATDTQYFGPGTRLTVL.

V and J are TRBV7-9 and TRBJ2-5; 9 positions agree with TRBD2. V trimming: 1 base; J trimming: 6 bases; junction bases outside the gene matches: 6. Germline CDR1 SEHNR, CDR2 FQNEAQ (reference sequence). The CDR3 has 15 residues. CDR3 DNA: TGTGCCAGCAGCTTAGTTGCGGGGGGGCTGCAGACCCAGTACTTC. Translation: CASSLVAGGLQTQYF.

This clone appeared a few times. The CDR3 here is CASSWTGDQPQHF. The CDR3 bases are TGTGCCAGCAGTTGGACAGGGGATCAGCCCCAGCATTTT. V is TRBV6-5 and J is TRBJ1-5; 9 nucleotides line up with TRBD1. Germline V gene sequence: CDR1 MNHEY, CDR2 SVGAGI. There are 13 residues in the CDR3. With V trimmed by 4 bases and J by 5 bases, 0 bases remained unmatched.

In DNA, the CDR3 is TGTGCCAGCAGTCCGAGACAGGTTAGCAATCAGCCCCAGCATTTT. The encoded protein is CASSPRQVSNQPQHF. This chain connects TRBV28 to TRBJ1-5; tentative D call: TRBD1 (6 bases). V lost 5 bases to trimming and J lost 0 bases, with 11 bases between them. This CDR3 spans 15 amino acids. Germline V gene sequence: CDR1 MDHEN, CDR2 SYDVKM. The whole variable domain, remainder taken from reference TRBV28 and TRBJ1-5, is DVKVTQSSRYLVKRTGEKVFLECVQDMDHENMFWYRQDPGLGLRLIYFSYDVKMKEKGDIPEGYSVSREKKERFSLILESASTNQTSMYLCASSPRQVSNQPQHFGDGTRLSIL.

The rearrangement links TRBV4-3 to TRBJ1-2, with 7 bases that match TRBD1. Germline V lookup: CDR1 LGHNA, CDR2 YSLEER. The V gene end was trimmed by 0 bases and the J gene end by 4 bases; junction bases not matched to a gene: 8. This CDR3 contains 16 residues. The CDR3 reads CASSQDFQGDSYGYTF. The CDR3 bases are TGCGCCAGCAGCCAAGATTTCCAGGGGGATAGCTATGGCTACACCTTC.

The rearrangement links TRBV2 to TRBJ1-2; 9 bases agree with TRBD1. Germline V gene lookup returns CDR1 SNHLY and CDR2 FYNNEI. CDR3 length: 16 amino acids. Trimming took 4 bases from V and 8 from J; bases not matched to a gene: 14. The CDR3 DNA sequence: TGTGCCAGCAGTGCCTACAGGGGGCTTCTCAAGAGCGGCTACACCTTC. This gives the protein CASSAYRGLLKSGYTF.

The rearrangement joins TRBV19 to TRBJ2-6, with D perhaps matching TRBD1 (5 bases). Per germline, CDR1 LNHDA and CDR2 SQIVND (reference sequence). The V end lost 2 bases, the J end lost 0 bases, and 14 bases lay between the germline ends. The CDR3 loop spans 18 amino acids. DNA for the CDR3: TGTGCCAGTAGTATATTGACAGTCTCGAGCTCTGGGGCCAACGTCCTGACTTTC. This translates into CASSILTVSSSGANVLTF. Full variable domain (missing parts from reference TRBV19 and TRBJ2-6): DGGITQSPKYLFRKEGQNVTLSCEQNLNHDAMYWYRQDPGQGLRLIYYSQIVNDFQKGDIAEGYSVSREKKESFPLTVTSAQKNPTAFYLCASSILTVSSSGANVLTFGAGSRLTVL.

The V and J genes are TRBV5-5 and TRBJ1-4, with D tentatively TRBD1 (5 bases). Germline V gene data show CDR1 as SGHKS and CDR2 as YYEKEE (reference sequence). V dropped 2 bases and J dropped 0 bases, with 11 bases sitting between them. The CDR3 is 16 amino acids. This chain's CDR3 is CASSFRQPATNEKLFF. The CDR3, as DNA: TGTGCCAGCAGCTTCCGACAGCCGGCAACTAATGAAAAACTGTTTTTT.